The 21 T cell receptor beta chains listed next were all sequenced from one sample in a study of blood T cell repertoires in COVID-19. Some clones are missing from TCRdb's copy, which holds only in-frame ones; the method was immunoSEQ multiplex PCR. The sample has around 130,000 clones, about four fifths seen once; the top ten hold about a tenth. The sequencing sample was made of peripheral blood. The receptors were sampled from a man aged 40-50 years with active or convalescent COVID-19.

The rearrangement links TRBV21-1 to TRBJ2-1; whether TRBD1, the table's D call, matches the DNA was not checked. TRBV21-1 is tagged as a pseudogene. The CDR3 length is 19 residues. The CDR3 bases are TGTGCCAGCAGCGTTCGTCCTTGGACAGGCCCCACCGTGTTGGATGAGCAGTTCTTC. It encodes CASSVRPWTGPTVLDEQFF.

J is TRBJ2-1 and V is TRBV7-9; 11 positions match TRBD2. Trimming cost V 6 bases and J 8 bases; bases outside gene matches: 3. The CDR3 runs to 13 residues. CDR1 and CDR2 from the germline V gene are SEHNR and FQNEAQ (reference sequence). Here the CDR3 DNA reads TGTGCCAGCAGGACTAGCGGGGACGATGAGCAGTTCTTC. Its protein is CASRTSGDDEQFF.

The V gene is TRBV6-2 or TRBV6-3, the J gene TRBJ1-5, with 8 bases that match TRBD1. Germline trimming cut 5 bases from V and 4 bases from J; bases unmatched to any gene: 10. There are 16 residues in the CDR3. The germline V gene has CDR1 MNHEY and CDR2 SVGEGT. CDR3 sequence reads: CASSAHDRGGNQPQHF. The DNA for the CDR3 is TGTGCCAGCAGTGCTCACGACAGGGGAGGGAATCAGCCCCAGCATTTT.

V gene TRBV10-3 combines with J gene TRBJ1-1; TRBD1 aligns across 8 bases. There are 15 residues in the CDR3. J lost 2 bases, V lost 5 bases, and 7 bases had no gene match. Germline V CDR1 and CDR2: ENHRY, SYGVKD. CDR3 protein: CAISTGTGLNTEAFF. CDR3 coding DNA: TGTGCCATCAGTACCGGGACAGGCCTAAACACTGAAGCTTTCTTT.

This clone was recorded once. At the DNA level, this CDR3 is encoded by other sequences in the same sample as well. This sequence joins TRBV19 and TRBJ1-5; no clear D. Germline lookup yields CDR1 LNHDA and CDR2 SQIVND (reference sequence). The CDR3 has 13 residues. V lost 1 base and J lost 4, with 5 bases in between. CDR3 in DNA: TGTGCCAGTAGTATAGGCGGTAATCAGCCCCAGCATTTT. Translation: CASSIGGNQPQHF.

The rearrangement links TRBV27 to TRBJ2-1, with a possible D match to TRBD1 (5 bases). Germline V gene data show CDR1 as MNHEY and CDR2 as SMNVEV (reference sequence). Trimming removed 5 bases at V and 7 bases at J, with 18 bases between. This CDR3 region has 15 residues. The CDR3 region has the DNA TGTGCCAGCAGTGCCACGGCGGCAGGGTGGAATGAGCAGTTCTTC. Its protein product is CASSATAAGWNEQFF.

This chain connects TRBV6-1 to TRBJ2-7, with 7 bases identical to TRBD1. This CDR3 spans 15 amino acids. Germline CDR1 reads MNHNS; CDR2 reads SASEGT. The trim removed 6 bases at V and 0 bases at J, leaving 8 bases unmatched. Here the CDR3 DNA reads TGTGCCAGCAGACCCGACAGGGTGAGCTCCTACGAGCAGTACTTC. Amino acid sequence: CASRPDRVSSYEQYF.

V is TRBV4-2 and J is TRBJ1-1; 7 nucleotides agree with TRBD1. Germline trimming cut 2 bases from V and 1 base from J; bases unmatched to any gene: 4. CDR3 size: 15 residues. Per the germline V gene, CDR1 is LGHNA and CDR2 is YNFKEQ. CDR3 amino acids: CASSQSDRENTEAFF. The CDR3 DNA sequence: TGTGCCAGCAGCCAATCTGACAGGGAGAACACTGAAGCTTTCTTT.

This clone was seen just once. This rearrangement joins TRBV9 to TRBJ2-5; a possible D gene is TRBD1 (5 bases). CDR3 size: 14 residues. Trimming removed 3 bases at V and 0 bases at J, with 9 bases between. Germline CDR1 and CDR2: SGDLS and YYNGEE. The CDR3 coding sequence is TGTGCCAGCAGCGCGTCAGGGTACCAAGAGACCCAGTACTTC. This sequence encodes CASSASGYQETQYF.

V gene TRBV5-1 combines with J gene TRBJ2-1, with 9 bases matching TRBD1. The CDR3 covers 15 residues. J lost 7 bases, V lost 4 bases, and 9 bases had no gene match. Per germline, CDR1 SGHRS and CDR2 YFSETQ. The CDR3 DNA follows: TGCGCCAGCAGCCCCCCGGGACAGGGCTTGAATGAGCAGTTCTTC. This gives the protein CASSPPGQGLNEQFF.

V gene TRBV13 combines with J gene TRBJ2-5; 11 bases are shared with TRBD1. Germline V gene data show CDR1 as PRHDT and CDR2 as FYEKMQ (reference sequence). Trimming cost V 6 bases and J 4 bases; bases outside gene matches: 10. The CDR3 contains 16 residues. The CDR3 reads CASRRTGGETGETQYF. CDR3 nucleotides: TGTGCCAGCAGGCGGACAGGGGGCGAAACGGGAGAGACCCAGTACTTC.

The chain employs TRBV5-1 and TRBJ1-1, with D perhaps matching TRBD1 (5 bases). The germline V gene has CDR1 SGHRS and CDR2 YFSETQ. The length of the CDR3 is 14 residues. With 4 bases removed from V and 1 base from J, the gap between germline ends came to 11 bases. Here the CDR3 reads CASSPDRPNTEAFF. Here the CDR3 DNA reads TGCGCCAGCAGCCCCGACAGACCGAACACTGAAGCTTTCTTT.

This chain's CDR3 is CASQGRAGETQYF. CDR3 DNA sequence: TGTGCCAGCCAGGGACGGGCGGGGGAGACCCAGTACTTC. The chain couples TRBV3-1 (or the pseudogene TRBV3-2) to TRBJ2-5, with TRBD2 as a possible D gene (6 bases). The V gene lost 8 bases and the J gene lost 5 bases, with 15 bases spanning the gap. This CDR3 region has 13 residues. From germline, CDR1 is LGHDT and CDR2 YNNKEL (reference sequence).

The chain is built from TRBV29-1 and TRBJ1-1; the D is unclear. V lost 0 bases and J lost 6, with 11 bases in between. The length of the CDR3 is 13 residues. Germline loops: CDR1 SQVTM, CDR2 ANQGSEA. CDR3 DNA: TGCAGCGTTGAAGAAGCGGGCAGACCTGAAGCTTTCTTT. It is translated as CSVEEAGRPEAFF.

This sequence joins TRBV6-5 and TRBJ1-2; no clear D. In germline, CDR1 is MNHEY, CDR2 SVGAGI. CDR3 length equals 12 residues. V was shortened by 6 bases and J by 7 bases, with 12 bases between the two germline ends. The CDR3 loop is CASSTQSGGYTF. The CDR3 DNA reads as TGTGCCAGCAGCACACAATCGGGTGGCTACACCTTC.

This sequence joins TRBV19 and TRBJ1-5, with D tentatively TRBD1 (6 bases). Trimming cost V 6 bases and J 0 bases, with 12 bases left between them. Germline loops: CDR1 LNHDA, CDR2 SQIVND (reference sequence). The CDR3 is made up of 15 amino acids. The CDR3 bases are TGTGCCAGTAGACAGGGAATCTTTAGCAATCAGCCCCAGCATTTT. As protein: CASRQGIFSNQPQHF. The variable domain in full, completed from reference TRBV19 and TRBJ1-5, reads DGGITQSPKYLFRKEGQNVTLSCEQNLNHDAMYWYRQDPGQGLRLIYYSQIVNDFQKGDIAEGYSVSREKKESFPLTVTSAQKNPTAFYLCASRQGIFSNQPQHFGDGTRLSIL.

The chain combines TRBV4-1 with TRBJ2-2; maybe TRBD2 (5 bases). Trimming removed 4 bases at V and 1 base at J, with 16 bases between. The germline V gene encodes CDR1 MGHRA and CDR2 YSYEKL. The CDR3 has 17 residues. CDR3 sequence: CASSPPEGQMNTGELFF. The CDR3 DNA follows: TGCGCCAGCAGCCCCCCCGAGGGCCAAATGAACACCGGGGAGCTGTTTTTT.

V and J are TRBV7-2 and TRBJ2-1; 8 positions agree with TRBD1. There are 14 residues in the CDR3. CDR1 and CDR2 (germline): SGHTA, FQGNSA. Unmatched junction bases numbered 7, after V lost 4 bases and J lost 8 bases. CDR3 residues: CASSSGTGGHEQFF. The CDR3 nucleotides read TGTGCCAGCAGCTCCGGGACAGGCGGCCATGAGCAGTTCTTC.

The rearrangement links TRBV25-1 to TRBJ2-2, with D perhaps TRBD2 (6 bases). This CDR3 comprises 16 residues. CDR1 MGHDK and CDR2 SYGVNS come from the germline V gene. V lost 3 bases, J lost 6 bases, and 17 bases lay in between. The CDR3 protein is CASSEGHSGGAGELFF. The CDR3, as DNA: TGTGCCAGCAGTGAGGGTCATTCTGGAGGGGCCGGGGAGCTGTTTTTT. Looking up the rest from reference TRBV25-1 and TRBJ2-2 gives the full variable domain: EADIYQTPRYLVIGTGKKITLECSQTMGHDKMYWYQQDPGMELHLIHYSYGVNSTEKGDLSSESTVSRIRTEHFPLTLESARPSHTSQYLCASSEGHSGGAGELFFGEGSRLTVL.

This chain links TRBV5-1 with TRBJ2-7, with 8 nucleotides matching TRBD1. V was clipped by 3 bases and J by 0 bases; unmatched bases: 5. Germline V gene lookup returns CDR1 SGHRS and CDR2 YFSETQ. The CDR3 consists of 15 residues. CDR3 sequence (DNA): TGCGCCAGCAGCTACTCGACAGGGGCCTCCTACGAGCAGTACTTC. It codes for CASSYSTGASYEQYF.

This chain joins TRBV13 and TRBJ1-5; no definite D call. V lost 0 bases and J 1 base, leaving 4 bases between the germline ends. The germline gives CDR1 PRHDT, CDR2 FYEKMQ (reference sequence). This CDR3 region has 14 residues. CDR3 DNA: TGTGCCAGCAGCTTAGGCCGGAGCAATCAGCCCCAGCATTTT. It codes for CASSLGRSNQPQHF.